This TCR beta chain was sequenced in a study of T-cell memory formation after mild COVID-19. Study-level background: For the most part, TCR clusters were specific to one donor.

Points from the study as a whole: Of the contracting clones, CD4+ ones lay mainly in CM and EM, and CD8+ ones in EMRA. Nothing confirmed that second-wave clones peaking on day 37 were specific for SARS-CoV-2. The study found balanced CD4/CD8 in clones contracting day 15 to 85 and a CD4+ lean in later expanders.

This clonotype was detected only once. The antigen is undetermined. This CDR3 comprises 14 residues. In germline, CDR1 is SGDLS, CDR2 YYNGEE. The junction had 8 bases not matched to a gene; V was cut back by 4 bases and J by 5 bases. TCRdb analysed the 5' RACE reads with MiXCR anew, one entry per CDR3 protein. The sample shows hundreds of thousands of distinct CDR3 sequences, roughly 20% of them seen only once. The receptor was isolated from an adult woman who had mild COVID-19 (a few samples of this study predate the infection). Cell type and time point are not known. The chain combines TRBV9 with TRBJ1-1; 7 positions match TRBD1. Sequenced: PBMCs or a T cell subset sorted from them (not recorded which). The CDR3 DNA sequence: TGTGCCAGCAGCCCTCGACAGGGAAAAACTGAAGCTTTCTTT. It is translated as CASSPRQGKTEAFF.